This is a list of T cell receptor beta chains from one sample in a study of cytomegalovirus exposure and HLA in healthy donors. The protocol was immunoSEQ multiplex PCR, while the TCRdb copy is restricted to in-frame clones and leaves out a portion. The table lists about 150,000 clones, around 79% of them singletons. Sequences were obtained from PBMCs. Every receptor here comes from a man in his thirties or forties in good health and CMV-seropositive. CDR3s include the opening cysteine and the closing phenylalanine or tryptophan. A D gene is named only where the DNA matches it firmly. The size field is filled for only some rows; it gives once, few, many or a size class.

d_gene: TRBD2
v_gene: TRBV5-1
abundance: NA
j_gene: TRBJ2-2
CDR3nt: TGCGCCAGCAGCTCCAGCGGGAGGGGTCCCGGGGAGCTGTTTTTT
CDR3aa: CASSSSGRGPGELFF

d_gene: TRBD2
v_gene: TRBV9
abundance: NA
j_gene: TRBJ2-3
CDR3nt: TGTGCCAGCAGCCCCATTCTAGCGGGTAGCACAGATACGCAGTATTTT
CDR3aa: CASSPILAGSTDTQYF

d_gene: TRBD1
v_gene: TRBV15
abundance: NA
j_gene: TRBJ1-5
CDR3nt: TGTGCCACCAGCAGAGCCCAGACAGGGGCGAGGAAGCCCCAGCATTTT
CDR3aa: CATSRAQTGARKPQHF

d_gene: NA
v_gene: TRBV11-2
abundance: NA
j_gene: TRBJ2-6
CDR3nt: TGTGCCAGCAGCCACAACGTCCTGACTTTC
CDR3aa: CASSHNVLTF

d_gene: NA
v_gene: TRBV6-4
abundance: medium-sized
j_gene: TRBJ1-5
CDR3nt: TGTGCCAGCAGTGTCAGGGTCGGTCAGCCCCAGCATTTT
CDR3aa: CASSVRVGQPQHF

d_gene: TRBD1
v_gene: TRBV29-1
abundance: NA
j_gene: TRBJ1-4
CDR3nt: TGCAGCGTCTGGTTGACAGGGGGAGCTAATGAAAAACTGTTTTTT
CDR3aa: CSVWLTGGANEKLFF

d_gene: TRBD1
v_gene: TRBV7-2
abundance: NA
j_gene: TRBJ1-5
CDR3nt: TGTGCCAGCAGCGCCACCCCAGGGGGCGGTCAGCCCCAGCATTTT
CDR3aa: CASSATPGGGQPQHF

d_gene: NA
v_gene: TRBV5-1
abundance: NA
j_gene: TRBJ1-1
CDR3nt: TGCGCCAGCAGCTTGGTACTTTTGGTTATGAACACTGAAGCTTTCTTT
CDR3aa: CASSLVLLVMNTEAFF

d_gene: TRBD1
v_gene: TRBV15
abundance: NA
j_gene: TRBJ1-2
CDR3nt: TGTGCCACCAGCAGACGGACAGGGGGCGTCTATGGCTACACCTTC
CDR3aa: CATSRRTGGVYGYTF

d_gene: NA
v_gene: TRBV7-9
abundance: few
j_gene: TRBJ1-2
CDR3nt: TGTGCCAGCAGCCGTGCGGTTGTGGCGGGCGGCTATGGCTACACCTTC
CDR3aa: CASSRAVVAGGYGYTF

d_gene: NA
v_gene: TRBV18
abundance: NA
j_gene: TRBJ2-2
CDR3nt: TGTGCCAGCTCTAAACCGGAGGGCGGGGAGCTGTTTTTT
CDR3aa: CASSKPEGGELFF

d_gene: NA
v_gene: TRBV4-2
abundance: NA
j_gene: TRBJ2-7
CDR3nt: TGTGCCAGCAGCCACGAACAGGGATCCCCCTACGAGCAGTACTTC
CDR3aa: CASSHEQGSPYEQYF

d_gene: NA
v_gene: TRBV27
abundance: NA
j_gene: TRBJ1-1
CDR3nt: TGTGCCAGCAGTCTCGGACAGAGGAACACTGAAGCTTTCTTT
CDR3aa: CASSLGQRNTEAFF

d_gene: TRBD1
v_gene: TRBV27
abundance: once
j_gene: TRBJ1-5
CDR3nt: TGTGCCAGCAGCCGGGACAGCAGCCTCCGCAATCAGCCCCAGCATTTT
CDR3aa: CASSRDSSLRNQPQHF

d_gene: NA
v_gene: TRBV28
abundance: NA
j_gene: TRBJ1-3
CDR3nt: TGTGCCAGCACCCGGTTGCCGGGAAACACCATATATTTT
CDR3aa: CASTRLPGNTIYF

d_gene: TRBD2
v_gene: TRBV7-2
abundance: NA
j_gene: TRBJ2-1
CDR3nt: TGTGCCAGCAGCTTAGCCGGACTAGCGCCCCATGAGCAGTTCTTC
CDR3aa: CASSLAGLAPHEQFF

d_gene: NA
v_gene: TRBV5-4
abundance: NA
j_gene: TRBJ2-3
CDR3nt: TGTGCCAGCAGCAGTTATGGGGGCCCGACTAGCACAGATACGCAGTATTTT
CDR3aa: CASSSYGGPTSTDTQYF

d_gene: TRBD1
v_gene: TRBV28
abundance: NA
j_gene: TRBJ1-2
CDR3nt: TGTGCCAGCAGACCGGGACAGGGCTATGGCTACACCTTC
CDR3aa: CASRPGQGYGYTF

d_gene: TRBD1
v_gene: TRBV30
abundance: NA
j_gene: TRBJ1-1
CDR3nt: TGTGCCTGGAGTGTAGACAGGGGAACTGAAGCTTTCTTT
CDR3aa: CAWSVDRGTEAFF

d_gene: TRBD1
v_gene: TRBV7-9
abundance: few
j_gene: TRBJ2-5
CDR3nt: TGTGCCAGCAGCATCGGACAGGGGAAAGAGACCCAGTACTTC
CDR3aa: CASSIGQGKETQYF

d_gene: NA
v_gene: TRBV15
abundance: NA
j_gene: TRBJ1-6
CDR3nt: TGTGCCACCAGCAGAGATAGGTCCAGGGGAGAATCACCCCTCCACTTT
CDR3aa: CATSRDRSRGESPLHF

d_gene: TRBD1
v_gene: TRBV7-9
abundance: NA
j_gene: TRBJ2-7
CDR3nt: TGTGCCAGCAGCTTAGCGTCCGGGACAGGGGGCAACGAGCAGTACTTC
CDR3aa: CASSLASGTGGNEQYF

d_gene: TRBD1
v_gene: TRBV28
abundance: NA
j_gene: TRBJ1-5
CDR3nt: TGTGCCAGCAGGGGACAGGGGTATCAGCCCCAGCATTTT
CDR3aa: CASRGQGYQPQHF

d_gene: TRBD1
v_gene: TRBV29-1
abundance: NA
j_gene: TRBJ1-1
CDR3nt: TGCAGCGTTACCGGACAGGGGAACACTGAAGCTTTCTTT
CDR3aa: CSVTGQGNTEAFF

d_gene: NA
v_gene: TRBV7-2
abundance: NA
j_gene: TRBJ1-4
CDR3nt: TGTGCCAGCAGCTTAGGCCATACAAATGAAAAACTGTTTTTT
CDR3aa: CASSLGHTNEKLFF

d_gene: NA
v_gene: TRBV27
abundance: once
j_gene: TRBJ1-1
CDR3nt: TGTGCCAGCAGCCCAGACCGGAACACTAAAGCTTTCTTT
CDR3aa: CASSPDRNTKAFF

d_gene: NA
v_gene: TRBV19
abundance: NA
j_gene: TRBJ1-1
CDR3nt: TGTGCCAGTAGGCAGACGCAGGGGATGGGCACTGAAGCTTTCTTT
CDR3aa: CASRQTQGMGTEAFF

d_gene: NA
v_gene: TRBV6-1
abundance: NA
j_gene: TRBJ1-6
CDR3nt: TGTGCCAGCAGAACAGGGCCCTCACCCCTCCACTTT
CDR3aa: CASRTGPSPLHF

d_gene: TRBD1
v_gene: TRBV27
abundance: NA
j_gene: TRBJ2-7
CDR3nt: TGTGCCAGCAGTTTGGACAGGGCATCTACGAAGCAGTACTTC
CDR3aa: CASSLDRASTKQYF

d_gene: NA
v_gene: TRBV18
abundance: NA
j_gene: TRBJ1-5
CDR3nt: TGTGCCAGCTCACTAACAGCAAATAGCAATCAGCCCCAGCATTTT
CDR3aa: CASSLTANSNQPQHF

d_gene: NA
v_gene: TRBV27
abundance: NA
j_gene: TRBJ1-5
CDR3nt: TGTGCCAGCAGTTTATGGGGGGACGCCAATCAGCCCCAGCATTTT
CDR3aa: CASSLWGDANQPQHF

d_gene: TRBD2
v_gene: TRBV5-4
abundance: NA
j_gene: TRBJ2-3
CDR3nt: TGTGCCAGCAGCCCCGGGACTAGCGGGGGGGTTTTGGATACGCAGTATTTT
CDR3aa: CASSPGTSGGVLDTQYF

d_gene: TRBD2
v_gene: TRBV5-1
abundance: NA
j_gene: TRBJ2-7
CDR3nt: TGCGCCAGCAGCTTGGGGACTAGCGGGGCTAAACAGTACTTC
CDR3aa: CASSLGTSGAKQYF

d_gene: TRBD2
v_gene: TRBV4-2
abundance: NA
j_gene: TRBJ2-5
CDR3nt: TGTGCCAGCAGCCCCGCGGCGGGGGGGGGCGAAGAGACCCAGTACTTC
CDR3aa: CASSPAAGGGEETQYF

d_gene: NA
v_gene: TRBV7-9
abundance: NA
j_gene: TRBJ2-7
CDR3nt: TGTGCCAGCAGCTTCAGTACGGGCGAGCAGTACTTC
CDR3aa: CASSFSTGEQYF

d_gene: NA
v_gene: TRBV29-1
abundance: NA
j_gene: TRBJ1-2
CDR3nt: TGCAGCGTTAGGGAGGGGTACTCGGGAGGCTACACCTTC
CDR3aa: CSVREGYSGGYTF

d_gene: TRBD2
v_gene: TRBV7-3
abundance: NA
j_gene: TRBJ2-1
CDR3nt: TGTGCCAGCAGCTTAATAGGTCGGACTGCGACTAGCGGGGGCCCGAGCTCCTACAATGAGCAGTTCTTC
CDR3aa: CASSLIGRTATSGGPSSYNEQFF

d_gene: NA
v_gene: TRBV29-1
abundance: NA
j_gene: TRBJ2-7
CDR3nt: TGCAGCGTTGCAGGGGGGCTGAACGAGCAGTACTTC
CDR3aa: CSVAGGLNEQYF

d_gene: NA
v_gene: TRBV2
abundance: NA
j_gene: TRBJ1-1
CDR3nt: TGTGCCAGCAGTTTCCTTCCGACAGAACTAATGAACACTGAAGCTTTCTTT
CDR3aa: CASSFLPTELMNTEAFF

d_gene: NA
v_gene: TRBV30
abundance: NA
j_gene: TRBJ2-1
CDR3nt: TGTGCCTGGAGTGACTTGCGGCACTCCTACAATGAGCAGTTCTTC
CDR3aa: CAWSDLRHSYNEQFF

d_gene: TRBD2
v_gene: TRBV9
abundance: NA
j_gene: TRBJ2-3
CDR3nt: TGTGCCAGCAGCGTAACGCAGGGCGGGAGGTACCCGACTAGCACAGATACGCAGTATTTT
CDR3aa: CASSVTQGGRYPTSTDTQYF

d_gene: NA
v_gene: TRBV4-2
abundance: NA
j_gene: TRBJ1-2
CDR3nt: TGTGCCAGCAGCCAAGAACGGTTATTGGTGGACGGAGGCTATGGCTACACCTTC
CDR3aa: CASSQERLLVDGGYGYTF

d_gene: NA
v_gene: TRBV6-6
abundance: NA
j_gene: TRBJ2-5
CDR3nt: TGTGCCAGCAGTTACTCGTTCGCGGCCGAGACCCAGTACTTC
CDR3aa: CASSYSFAAETQYF

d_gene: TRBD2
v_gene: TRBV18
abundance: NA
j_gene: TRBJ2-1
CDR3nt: TGTGCCAGCTCAGGCACTAGCGGGAGTGGTGAGCAGTTCTTC
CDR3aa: CASSGTSGSGEQFF

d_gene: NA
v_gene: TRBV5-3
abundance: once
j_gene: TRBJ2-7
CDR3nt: TGTGCCAGAAGCTTCGGGGGATACGAGCAGTACTTC
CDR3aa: CARSFGGYEQYF

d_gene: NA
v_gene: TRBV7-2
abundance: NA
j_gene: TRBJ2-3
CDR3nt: TGTGCCAGCAGCTCCCATCAAAGCACAGATACGCAGTATTTT
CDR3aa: CASSSHQSTDTQYF

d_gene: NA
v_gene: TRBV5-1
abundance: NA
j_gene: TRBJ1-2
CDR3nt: TGCGCCAGCAGCTTGGGGCCCGGAGAGGGCTACACCTTC
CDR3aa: CASSLGPGEGYTF

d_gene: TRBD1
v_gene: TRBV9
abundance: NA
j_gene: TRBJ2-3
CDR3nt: TGTGCCACCGGACAGGACGACACAGATACGCAGTATTTT
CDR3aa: CATGQDDTDTQYF

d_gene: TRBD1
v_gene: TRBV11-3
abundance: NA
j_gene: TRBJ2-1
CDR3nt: TGTGCCAGCAGCCTGGGACAGGGGGATTTGAATGAGCAGTTCTTC
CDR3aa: CASSLGQGDLNEQFF

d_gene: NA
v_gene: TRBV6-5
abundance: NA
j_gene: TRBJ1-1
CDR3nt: TGTGCCAGCAGTTGGCGGGCAGGGGCGGCTCCTGAAGCTTTCTTT
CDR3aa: CASSWRAGAAPEAFF

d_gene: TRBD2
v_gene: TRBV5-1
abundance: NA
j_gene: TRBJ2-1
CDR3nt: TGCGCCAGCAGCTTGAGCGGGGTAATTGATAGTGAGCAGTTCTTC
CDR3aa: CASSLSGVIDSEQFF

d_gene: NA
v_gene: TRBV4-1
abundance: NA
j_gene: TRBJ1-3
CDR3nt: TGCGCCAGCAGCCAAGGAATGGCCGCGGATGCGAGAAACACCATATATTTT
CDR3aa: CASSQGMAADARNTIYF

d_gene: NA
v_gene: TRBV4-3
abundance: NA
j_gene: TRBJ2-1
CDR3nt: TGCGCCAGCAGCCCGTTTAGCGGTAGCTCCTACAATGAGCAGTTCTTC
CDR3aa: CASSPFSGSSYNEQFF

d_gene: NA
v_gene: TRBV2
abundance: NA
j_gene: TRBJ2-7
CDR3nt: TGTGCCAGCAGGAGCGGTTACGGGCAGTACTTC
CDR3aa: CASRSGYGQYF

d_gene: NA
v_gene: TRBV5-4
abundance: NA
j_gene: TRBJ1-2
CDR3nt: TGTGCCAGCAGCTTGGCGGACATACTCTTC
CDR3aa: CASSLADILF

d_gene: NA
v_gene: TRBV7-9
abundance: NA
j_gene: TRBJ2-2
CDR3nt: TGTGCCAGCAGCTCAGGGACAGGGGAGCTGTTTTTT
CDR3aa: CASSSGTGELFF

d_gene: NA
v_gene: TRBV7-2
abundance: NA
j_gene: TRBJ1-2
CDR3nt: TGTGCCAGCAGCTTACAGGGTATCGGTAACTATGGCTACACCTTC
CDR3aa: CASSLQGIGNYGYTF

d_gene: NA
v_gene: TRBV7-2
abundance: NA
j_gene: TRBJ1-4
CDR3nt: TGTGCCAGCAGCTTAGCACAGGGCAACGAAAAACTGTTTTTT
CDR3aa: CASSLAQGNEKLFF

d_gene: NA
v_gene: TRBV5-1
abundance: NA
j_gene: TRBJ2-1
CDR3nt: TGCGCCAGCAGCTTAATGCAGGGGACGGACAATGAGCAGTTCTTC
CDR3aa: CASSLMQGTDNEQFF

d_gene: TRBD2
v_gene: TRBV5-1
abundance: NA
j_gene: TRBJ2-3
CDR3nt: TGCGCCAGCAGTTCGACTAGCGGGGGAGATACGCAGTATTTT
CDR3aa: CASSSTSGGDTQYF